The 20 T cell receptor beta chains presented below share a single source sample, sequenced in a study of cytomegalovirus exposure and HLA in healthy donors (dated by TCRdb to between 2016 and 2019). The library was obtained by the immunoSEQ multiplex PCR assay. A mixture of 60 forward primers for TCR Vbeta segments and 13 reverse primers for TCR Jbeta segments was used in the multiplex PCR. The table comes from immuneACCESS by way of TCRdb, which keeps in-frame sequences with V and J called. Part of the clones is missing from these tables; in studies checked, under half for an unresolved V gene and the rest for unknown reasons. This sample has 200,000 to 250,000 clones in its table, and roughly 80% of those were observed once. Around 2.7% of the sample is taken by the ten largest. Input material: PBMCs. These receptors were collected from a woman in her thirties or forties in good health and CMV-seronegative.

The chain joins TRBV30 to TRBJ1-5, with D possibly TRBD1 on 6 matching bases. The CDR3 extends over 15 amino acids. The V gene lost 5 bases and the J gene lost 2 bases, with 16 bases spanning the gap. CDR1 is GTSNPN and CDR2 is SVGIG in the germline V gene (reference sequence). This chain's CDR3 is CAWSHGGGRNQPQHF. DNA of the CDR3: TGTGCCTGGTCCCACGGGGGGGGCCGCAATCAGCCCCAGCATTTT.

The CDR3 loop reads CASSQVGLPDTQYF. The CDR3 DNA reads TGCGCCAGCAGCCAAGTGGGACTTCCAGATACGCAGTATTTT. This chain uses TRBV4-1 with TRBJ2-3; D may be TRBD2 (6 bases). V was cut by 1 base and J by 4 bases, with 9 bases left in between. Germline V lookup: CDR1 MGHRA, CDR2 YSYEKL. The CDR3 is 14 amino acids.

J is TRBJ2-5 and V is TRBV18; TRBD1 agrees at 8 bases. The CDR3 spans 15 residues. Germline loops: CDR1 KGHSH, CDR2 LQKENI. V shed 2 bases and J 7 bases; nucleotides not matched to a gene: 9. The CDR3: CASSPGTGPVGTQYF. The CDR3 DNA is TGTGCCAGCTCACCAGGGACAGGCCCGGTAGGGACCCAGTACTTC.

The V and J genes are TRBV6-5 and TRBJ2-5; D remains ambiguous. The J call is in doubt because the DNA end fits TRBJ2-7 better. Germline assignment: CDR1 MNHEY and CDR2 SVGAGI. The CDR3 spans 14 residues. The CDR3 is CASSYSAQANEQYF. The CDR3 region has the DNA TGTGCCAGCAGTTACTCGGCCCAGGCAAACGAGCAGTACTTC.

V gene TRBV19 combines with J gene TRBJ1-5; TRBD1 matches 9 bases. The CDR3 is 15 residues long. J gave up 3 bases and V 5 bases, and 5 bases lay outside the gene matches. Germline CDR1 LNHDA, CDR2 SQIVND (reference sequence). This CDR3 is CASSRGTGINQPQHF. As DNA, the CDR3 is TGTGCCAGTAGTCGGGGGACAGGGATCAATCAGCCCCAGCATTTT.

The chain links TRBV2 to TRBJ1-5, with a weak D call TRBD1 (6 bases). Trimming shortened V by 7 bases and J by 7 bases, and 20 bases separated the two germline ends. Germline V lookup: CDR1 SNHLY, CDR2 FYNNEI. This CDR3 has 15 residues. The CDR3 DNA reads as TGTGCCAGCAACCCCGGGACCACAGGGTTGCAGCCCCAGCATTTT. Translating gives CASNPGTTGLQPQHF.

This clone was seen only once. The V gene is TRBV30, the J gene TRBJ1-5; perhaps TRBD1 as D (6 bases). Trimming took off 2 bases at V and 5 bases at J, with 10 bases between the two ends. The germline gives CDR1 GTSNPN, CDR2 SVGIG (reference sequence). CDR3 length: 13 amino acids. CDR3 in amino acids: CAWSRQADQPQHF. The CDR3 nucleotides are TGTGCCTGGAGTCGACAGGCCGATCAGCCCCAGCATTTT.

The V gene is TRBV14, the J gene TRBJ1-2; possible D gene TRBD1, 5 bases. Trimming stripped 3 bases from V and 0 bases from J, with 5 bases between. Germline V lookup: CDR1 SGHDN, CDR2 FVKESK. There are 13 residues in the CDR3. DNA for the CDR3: TGTGCCAGCAGCCAGACAGCTAACTATGGCTACACCTTC. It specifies CASSQTANYGYTF.

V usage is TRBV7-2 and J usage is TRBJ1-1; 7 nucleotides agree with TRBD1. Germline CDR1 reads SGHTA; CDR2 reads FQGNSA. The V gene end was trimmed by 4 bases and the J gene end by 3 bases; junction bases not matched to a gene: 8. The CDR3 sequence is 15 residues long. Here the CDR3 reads CASSSPTGLDTEAFF. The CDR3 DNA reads TGTGCCAGCAGCTCGCCGACAGGGCTGGACACTGAAGCTTTCTTT.

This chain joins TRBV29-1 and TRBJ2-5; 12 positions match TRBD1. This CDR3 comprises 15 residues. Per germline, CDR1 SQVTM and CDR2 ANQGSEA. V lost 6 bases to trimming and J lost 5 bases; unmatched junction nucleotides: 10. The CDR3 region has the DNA TGCAGCGTGGTCGACCGGGACAGGGGGCTGGAGACCCAGTACTTC. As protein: CSVVDRDRGLETQYF.

The CDR3 sequence is CASTGTLWSEQYF. CDR3 DNA sequence: TGTGCCAGCACCGGGACTCTCTGGTCCGAGCAGTACTTC. The V and J genes are TRBV28 and TRBJ2-7; TRBD2 is a possible D gene (6 bases). In germline, CDR1 is MDHEN, CDR2 SYDVKM. V lost 7 bases, J lost 6 bases, and 16 bases lay in between. This CDR3 is built from 13 residues.

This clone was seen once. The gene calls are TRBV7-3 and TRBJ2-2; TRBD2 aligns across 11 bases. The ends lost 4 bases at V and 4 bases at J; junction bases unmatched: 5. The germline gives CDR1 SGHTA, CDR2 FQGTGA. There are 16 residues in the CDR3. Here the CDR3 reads CASSSTSGRGTGELFF. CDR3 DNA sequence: TGTGCCAGCAGCTCAACTAGCGGGAGAGGCACCGGGGAGCTGTTTTTT. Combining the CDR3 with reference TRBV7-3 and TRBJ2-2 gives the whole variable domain GAGVSQTPSNKVTEKGKYVELRCDPISGHTALYWYRQSLGQGPEFLIYFQGTGAADDSGLPNDRFFAVRPEGSVSTLKIQRTERGDSAVYLCASSSTSGRGTGELFFGEGSRLTVL.

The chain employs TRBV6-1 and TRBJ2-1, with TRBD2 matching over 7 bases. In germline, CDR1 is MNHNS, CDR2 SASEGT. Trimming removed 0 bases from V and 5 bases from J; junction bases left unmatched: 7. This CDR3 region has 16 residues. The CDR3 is CASSEARGYANNEQFF. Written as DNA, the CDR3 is TGTGCCAGCAGTGAAGCGCGGGGGTACGCCAACAATGAGCAGTTCTTC.

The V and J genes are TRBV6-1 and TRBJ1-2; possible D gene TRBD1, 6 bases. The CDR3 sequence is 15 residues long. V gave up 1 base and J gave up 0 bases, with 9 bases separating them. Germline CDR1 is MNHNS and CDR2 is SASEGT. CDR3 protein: CASSEGDISNYGYTF. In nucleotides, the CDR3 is TGTGCCAGCAGTGAAGGGGACATCTCTAACTATGGCTACACCTTC.

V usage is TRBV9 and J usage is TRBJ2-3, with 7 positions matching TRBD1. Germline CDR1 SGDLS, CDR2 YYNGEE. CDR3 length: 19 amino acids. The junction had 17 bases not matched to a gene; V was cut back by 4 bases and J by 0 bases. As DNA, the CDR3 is TGTGCCAGCAGCCGTAGGGGGCTAGGTAGCGCCAGTAGCACAGATACGCAGTATTTT. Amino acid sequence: CASSRRGLGSASSTDTQYF.

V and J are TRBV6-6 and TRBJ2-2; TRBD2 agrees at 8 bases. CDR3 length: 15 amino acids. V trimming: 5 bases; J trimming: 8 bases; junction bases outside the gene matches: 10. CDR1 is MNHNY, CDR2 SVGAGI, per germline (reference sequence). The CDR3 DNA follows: TGTGCCAGCAGTACCTTAGCGGGGAGTGGGGGGGAGCTGTTTTTT. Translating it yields CASSTLAGSGGELFF.

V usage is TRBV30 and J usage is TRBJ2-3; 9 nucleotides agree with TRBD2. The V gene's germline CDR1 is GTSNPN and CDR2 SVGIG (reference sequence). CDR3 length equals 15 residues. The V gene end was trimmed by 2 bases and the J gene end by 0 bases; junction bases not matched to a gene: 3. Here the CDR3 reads CAWSRLAASTDTQYF. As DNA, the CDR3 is TGTGCCTGGAGTCGACTAGCGGCTAGCACAGATACGCAGTATTTT.

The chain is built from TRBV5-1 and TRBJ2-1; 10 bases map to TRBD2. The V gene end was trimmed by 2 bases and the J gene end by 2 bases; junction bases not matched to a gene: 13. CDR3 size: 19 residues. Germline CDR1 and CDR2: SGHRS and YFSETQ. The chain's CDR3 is CASSLFTSGAGGTYNEQFF. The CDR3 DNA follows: TGCGCCAGCAGCTTATTTACTAGCGGGGCGGGAGGGACCTACAATGAGCAGTTCTTC.

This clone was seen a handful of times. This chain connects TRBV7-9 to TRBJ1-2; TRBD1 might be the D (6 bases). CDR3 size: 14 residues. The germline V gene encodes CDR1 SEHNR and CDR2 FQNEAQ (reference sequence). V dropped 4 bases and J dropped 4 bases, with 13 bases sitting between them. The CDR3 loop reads CASSSYTGPYGYTF. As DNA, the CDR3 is TGTGCCAGCAGCTCTTACACAGGGCCCTATGGCTACACCTTC.

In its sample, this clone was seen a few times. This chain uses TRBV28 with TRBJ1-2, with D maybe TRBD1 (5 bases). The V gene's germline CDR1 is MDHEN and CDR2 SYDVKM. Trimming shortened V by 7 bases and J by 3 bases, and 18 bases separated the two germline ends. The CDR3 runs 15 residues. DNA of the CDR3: TGTGCCAGCACCGCGAATATGGGGGGTTACTATGGCTACACCTTC. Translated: CASTANMGGYYGYTF.